This TCR beta chain is drawn from a study of T cells in Graves' hyperthyroidism and ophthalmopathy (dated by TCRdb to about 2019). With regard to the full study: Peripheral blood was sampled at the time of initial diagnosis, prior to any treatment. The roughly 94 discovery patients were randomly divided into training and test sets at a 7:3 ratio. After blood sampling, hyperthyroidism patients were treated with methimazole at a starting dose of 30 mg daily, and ophthalmopathy patients were treated with high-dose intravenous methylprednisolone. The paper reports TCR Vbeta CDR3 sequencing of fewer than 150 peripheral blood samples: 43 ophthalmopathy, fewer than 85 hyperthyroidism and 17 progressor patients. TCR V-J signatures able to tell the groups apart were searched for in a discovery cohort of 95 to 100 patients, of whom over 40 had Graves' ophthalmopathy and roughly 58 had stable Graves' hyperthyroidism. In about six Graves' hyperthyroidism patients, the study also compared T-cell repertoires from thyroid tissue with T-cell repertoires from blood. Prospective prediction of ophthalmopathy was tested in an independent validation cohort consisting of 18 to 20 hyperthyroidism patients and 15 to 17 patients who later progressed to ophthalmopathy. Here is what the overall study found, with its caveats: In cross-validation, a model built on a 13 V-J signature told ophthalmopathy apart from stable hyperthyroidism with over 85% sensitivity and approximately 81% specificity, and in testing the same model reached 80%/75%. Most expanded thyroid clonotypes (frequency above 0.001) were also detected in blood, a finding suggesting that blood repertoires may reflect thyroid immune responses. No statistical method was used to set the sample size in advance, and investigators knew the group allocation. In validation, the model predicted progression to ophthalmopathy a median of about 5.9 months before onset, with about 71% sensitivity and more than 72% specificity.

TCR beta CDR3 regions were amplified from RNA transcripts. The first round of RT-PCR for the TCR CDR3 was performed with the HTBI primer set and the Qiagen OneStep RT-PCR kit. Libraries were constructed in a second round of multiplex PCR, after which size selection and purification were performed. Paired-end sequencing of the libraries was performed with 100 bp reads on an Illumina HiSeq2000. The paper's data handling went like this. SOAPnuke was used to process the raw data, with reads discarded if the reads contained adapters or uncalled bases, had a mean Phred below 15, or lacked an exact constant-primer or identifier match. High-quality paired reads were merged using COPE v1.2.5, and each unique nucleotide sequence was defined as a clonotype. MiTCR v1.1 was used to align clonotypes to the IMGT TRBV, TRBD and TRBJ reference segments. The analysis was restricted to V-J combinations with a frequency above 0.0001, which together covered about 99% of the repertoires. The TCS score was defined as the ratio of F50 (clonal expansion) to E x V (chaos), calculated using BLOSUM62-based TCRdist between CDR3 peptides within each V-J. Welch's t-statistics and random forest reduced 514 V-J features to 13, which were used in a naive Bayes classifier (R e1071). The public sequencing data were trimmed at Q25 with fastp and processed into clonotypes with MiXCR by TCRdb, which kept only in-frame beta chains. Each entry merges the rows of one CDR3 protein and shows their most common DNA and genes. The V and J calls shown here were made by TCRdb, not taken from the authors' results. Within this sample are fewer than 750,000 distinct CDR3 sequences, with approximately 15% of them counted one time only. The ten top clones hold approximately 12% of the sample.

This clonotype came up many times. Its specific antigen is unknown. It has no much larger one-base neighbor in the sample; base qualities were not kept. Reading from cysteine to phenylalanine, the CDR3 counts 16 amino acids. Only the CDR3 DNA is retained, 48 bases long and in frame from the first base. Trimming accounts for 1 base at V and 5 bases at J, while the number of junction bases matched to no gene is 9. Per the germline V gene, MDHEN is the CDR1 and SYDVKM is the CDR2. In the ophthalmopathy patients, disease was moderately to severely active, with a Clinical Activity Score of 3 or more, a NOSPECS grade of 4 or more, and a duration of less than 3 months. Patients with uncontrolled infections, other autoimmune diseases, pregnancy or lactation were excluded. Clinical symptoms, serum thyroxine and TRAb, thyroid ultrasound, and orbital computed tomography formed the basis for the diagnoses. PBMCs were isolated from approximately 10 ml of fresh peripheral blood by Ficoll-Paque density gradient centrifugation. Total RNA was extracted with Trizol reagent, and quality was checked on an Agilent 2100 Bioanalyzer.

The chain couples TRBV28 to TRBJ2-7, and 9 bases in between align with TRBD1. This sequence originates from a woman between 50 and 59 years old with Graves' ophthalmopathy. Input material: blood. The CDR3 sequence is CASSLFGTGLLNEQYF. The DNA sequence reads TGTGCCAGCAGTTTATTTGGGACAGGGCTTCTAAACGAGCAGTACTTC.